The clone carrying this T cell receptor beta chain was detected once. The data belong to a study of blood T cell repertoires in COVID-19. CDR1 is SGHVS and CDR2 is FNYEAQ in the germline V gene. The CDR3 is 17 residues long. Germline trimming cut 2 bases from V and 7 bases from J; bases unmatched to any gene: 7. Some clones are missing from TCRdb's copy, which holds only in-frame ones; the method was immunoSEQ multiplex PCR. The table has 200,000 to 250,000 clones, about 81% seen once. Cohort assignment relied on participant-reported clinical history. The genes are TRBV7-6 and TRBJ1-6; 11 positions agree with TRBD1. The TCR was taken from a man aged 35 to 55 who had recovered from COVID-19. Input material: PBMCs or T cells enriched from blood (not recorded which). CDR3 nucleotides: TGTGCCAGCAGCTTAAGACGGGACAGGGGGACAAATTCACCCCTCCACTTT. Its protein is CASSLRRDRGTNSPLHF.